The rows below give T cell receptor beta chains drawn from one sample of a study of cytomegalovirus exposure and HLA in healthy donors. The repertoire was sequenced with immunoSEQ multiplex PCR; TCRdb's copy has only in-frame clones and lacks some. The table lists over 100,000 clones, approximately 80% of them singletons, with about 3% in the top ten. The sequenced sample consisted of PBMCs. The receptors here all came from a woman between 18 and 29 years old in good health and CMV-seropositive. Each CDR3 is given with its conserved first and last residue. The D gene is left open where the match is weak. Part of the rows lack a size; the others show once, few, many or a class for expanded clones.

D gene | clone size | J gene | V gene | CDR3 protein | CDR3 DNA
TRBD2 | once | TRBJ2-3 | TRBV4-1 | CASSQDGGLAGTTDTQYF | TGCGCCAGCAGCCAAGACGGGGGACTAGCGGGAACCACAGATACGCAGTATTTT
. | . | TRBJ1-2 | TRBV5-6 | CASSSREENYGYTF | TGTGCCAGCAGCTCGAGGGAGGAGAACTATGGCTACACCTTC
TRBD1 | . | TRBJ2-1 | TRBV5-1 | CASSSQGAGNEQFF | TGCGCCAGCAGCAGCCAGGGGGCTGGGAATGAGCAGTTCTTC
. | . | TRBJ1-1 | TRBV30 | CAWLRGTEAFF | TGTGCCTGGTTAAGGGGGACTGAAGCTTTCTTT
. | . | TRBJ1-2 | TRBV9 | CASRGQRTYGYTF | TGTGCCAGCAGAGGACAGAGGACCTATGGCTACACCTTC
. | . | TRBJ1-1 | TRBV6-1 | CASSSQGDSTEAFF | TGTGCCAGCAGTTCACAGGGAGATTCCACTGAAGCTTTCTTT
. | . | TRBJ2-5 | TRBV6-5 | CASSYLRGGETQYF | TGTGCCAGCAGTTACTTAAGGGGGGGGGAGACCCAGTACTTC
TRBD2 | . | TRBJ2-1 | TRBV7-3 | CASSQLAAGGEQFF | TGTGCCAGCAGCCAACTAGCGGCGGGAGGTGAGCAGTTCTTC
TRBD1 | . | TRBJ1-1 | TRBV30 | CAWSPARGAEAFF | TGTGCCTGGAGCCCGGCCAGGGGGGCTGAAGCTTTCTTT
. | . | TRBJ2-5 | TRBV25-1 | CASSESRFQETQYF | TGTGCCAGCAGTGAATCTAGGTTCCAAGAGACCCAGTACTTC
. | . | TRBJ1-2 | TRBV10-3 | CAISESADYGYTF | TGTGCCATCAGTGAGTCGGCCGATTATGGCTACACCTTC
TRBD1 | . | TRBJ1-1 | TRBV7-6 | CASSNRGGNTEAFF | TGTGCCAGCAGCAACAGGGGGGGGAACACTGAAGCTTTCTTT
. | . | TRBJ2-1 | TRBV19 | CASSQSGGEQFF | TGTGCCAGTAGTCAGTCCGGCGGTGAGCAGTTCTTC
TRBD2 | . | TRBJ2-7 | TRBV7-3 | CASSASGGRGEQYF | TGTGCCAGCAGCGCCTCGGGGGGGCGTGGCGAGCAGTACTTC
. | . | TRBJ2-7 | TRBV7-9 | CASSVAGDREREQYF | TGTGCCAGCAGCGTAGCGGGGGACAGGGAGCGCGAGCAGTACTTC
TRBD2 | . | TRBJ2-7 | TRBV30 | CAWSVSYGTSGRALPYEQYF | TGTGCCTGGAGTGTATCGTACGGGACTAGCGGGAGGGCCTTGCCCTACGAGCAGTACTTC
. | . | TRBJ2-5 | TRBV6-1 | CASKQGLRETQYF | TGTGCCAGCAAGCAGGGCCTGAGGGAGACCCAGTACTTC
TRBD1 | . | TRBJ2-7 | TRBV13 | CASSWGTVYEQYF | TGTGCCAGCTCCTGGGGGACAGTCTACGAGCAGTACTTC
TRBD1 | . | TRBJ1-1 | TRBV5-1 | CASSLDRGRRGTEAFF | TGCGCCAGCAGCTTAGACAGGGGGCGCCGAGGCACTGAAGCTTTCTTT
. | . | TRBJ1-6 | TRBV6-5 | CASSGTYNSPLHF | TGTGCCAGCAGCGGGACCTATAATTCACCCCTCCACTTT
TRBD2 | once | TRBJ2-7 | TRBV7-2 | CASSLTSGREYEQYF | TGTGCCAGCAGCTTAACTAGCGGGAGGGAATACGAGCAGTACTTC
TRBD1 | . | TRBJ1-1 | TRBV28 | CASSLPPDRGEAFF | TGTGCCAGCAGTTTACCCCCGGACAGGGGTGAAGCTTTCTTT
. | . | TRBJ2-3 | TRBV25-1 | CASLDTAGASTDTQYF | TGTGCCAGCCTAGATACAGCAGGGGCGAGCACAGATACGCAGTATTTT
. | . | TRBJ2-1 | TRBV28 | CASSFGGGRYNEQFF | TGTGCCAGCAGTTTTGGAGGAGGTCGTTACAATGAGCAGTTCTTC
TRBD1 | . | TRBJ1-2 | TRBV6-6 | CASSFGTGGVGYTF | TGTGCCAGCAGTTTTGGGACAGGGGGAGTAGGCTACACCTTC
. | . | TRBJ1-2 | TRBV7-9 | CSSSLSGDYGYTF | TGTTCCAGCAGCTTATCGGGGGACTATGGCTACACCTTC
. | . | TRBJ2-3 | TRBV7-3 | CASSRLAASTDTPYF | TGTGCCAGCAGCCGCCTAGCCGCTAGCACAGATACGCCGTATTTT
. | . | TRBJ2-6 | TRBV2 | CASFRGSQSGANVLTF | TGTGCCAGCTTCAGGGGATCTCAGTCTGGGGCCAACGTCCTGACTTTC